Below, 5 T cell receptor beta chains from the same sample are listed, as sequenced in a study of a mutant IDH1 vaccine in newly diagnosed glioma. These TCRs are of unknown antigen specificity. Time point defined: week 23, last vaccination. The study gave 300 ug of mutant IDH1 20-mer peptide per vaccine dose, with topical imiquimod. Sequencing was performed with immunoSEQ multiplex PCR; in TCRdb, only in-frame clones are kept and a portion is missing. The sample carries tens of thousands of clones, approximately 90% recorded once. This sample comprised PBMCs, obtained from a glioma patient whose treatment included an IDH1 peptide vaccine. The receptors were gathered from a man between 50 and 59 years old with glioma.

This clone was recorded only once. The rearrangement uses TRBV2 and TRBJ1-2; D might be TRBD1 (5 bases). V lost 7 bases and J lost 0, with 12 bases in between. The V gene's germline CDR1 is SNHLY and CDR2 FYNNEI. The CDR3 is made up of 14 amino acids. The CDR3 DNA reads as TGTGCCAGCACCACGGACAACTCTAACTATGGCTACACCTTC. Protein product: CASTTDNSNYGYTF.

The V and J genes are TRBV7-8 and TRBJ1-2; TRBD1 aligns across 10 bases. With V trimmed by 5 bases and J by 5 bases, 11 bases remained unmatched. Germline V gives CDR1 SGHVS, CDR2 FQNEAQ. The CDR3 contains 16 residues. In DNA form, the CDR3 reads TGTGCCAGCAGCCGGGACAGGGGCGCGCCATTATATGGCTACACCTTC. Protein sequence: CASSRDRGAPLYGYTF. Based on the CDR3 plus reference TRBV7-8 and TRBJ1-2, the full variable domain is GAGVSQSPRYKVAKRGQDVALRCDPISGHVSLFWYQQALGQGPEFLTYFQNEAQLDKSGLPSDRFFAERPEGSVSTLKIQRTQQEDSAVYLCASSRDRGAPLYGYTFGSGTRLTVV.

This chain connects TRBV25-1 to TRBJ2-7, with D possibly matching TRBD1 (5 bases). Germline lookup yields CDR1 MGHDK and CDR2 SYGVNS. Trimming cost V 6 bases and J 0 bases, with 6 bases left between them. There are 12 residues in the CDR3. The DNA of the CDR3 is TGTGCCAGCAGCGACAGCTCCTACGAGCAGTACTTC. It is translated as CASSDSSYEQYF.

The genes are TRBV2 and TRBJ1-2; 10 bases align to TRBD1. Unmatched junction bases numbered 5, after V lost 3 bases and J lost 7 bases. The CDR3 length is 14 residues. Germline CDR1 reads SNHLY; CDR2 reads FYNNEI. This CDR3 is CASSDPGQGFGYTF. For the CDR3, the DNA is TGTGCCAGCAGTGACCCGGGACAGGGGTTTGGCTACACCTTC.

This sequence joins TRBV6-5 and TRBJ2-3, with no clear D. V gave up 5 bases and J gave up 0 bases, with 3 bases separating them. CDR3 size: 12 residues. The germline V gene has CDR1 MNHEY and CDR2 SVGAGI. The CDR3, as DNA: TGTGCCAGCAGTCCTAGCACAGATACGCAGTATTTT. Encoded protein: CASSPSTDTQYF.